This TCR beta chain is from a study of T cells in Graves' hyperthyroidism and ophthalmopathy. Study summary: Any treatment followed the collection of peripheral blood at initial diagnosis.

Hyperthyroidism, newly diagnosed and lasting under 2 months, affected patients aged 18 to 65. This CDR3 is 16 amino acids long. Germline lookup yields CDR1 SEHNR and CDR2 FQNEAQ (reference sequence). After removal of 1 base from V and 5 bases from J, the junction contained 8 bases not matched to a gene. Study-wide points: By a 13 V-J model, ophthalmopathy was set apart from stable hyperthyroidism. Blood also contained most expanded thyroid clonotypes above 0.001.

As concerns this clonotype: Its cognate antigen is unknown.

The investigators amplified TCR beta CDR3 regions from RNA transcripts. The HTBI primer set drove a first-round RT-PCR of the TCR CDR3. MiXCR, applied by TCRdb to the multiplex PCR reads, yields one record per CDR3 protein. The table lists around 690,000 distinct CDR3 sequences, roughly 17% of them singletons, with around 15% in the top ten. Sequenced sample: blood. This sequence originates from a man over 45 with Graves' hyperthyroidism. V gene TRBV7-9 combines with J gene TRBJ2-1, with TRBD2 matching 7 bases. The CDR3 bases are TGTGCCAGCAGCTTAGGCACGGGGCTAGCGGACAATGAGCAGTTCTTC. Translation: CASSLGTGLADNEQFF.